This T cell receptor (beta chain) is from a study of T cell responses to AZD1222 COVID-19 vaccine. Study-level findings and limits: The study reported that nearly half of spike-specific TCRs target unmutated variant regions. Clonal diversity was possibly underestimated, and the donors were mostly white British, with more females.

This CDR3 spans 14 amino acids. Germline V gene sequence: CDR1 MDHEN, CDR2 SYDVKM. The ends lost 2 bases at V and 3 bases at J; junction bases unmatched: 3. This clone was found once. Its antigen is unknown. The repertoire was sequenced with immunoSEQ multiplex PCR; TCRdb's copy has only in-frame clones and lacks some. The table has 85,000 to 120,000 clones, 80% to 95% seen once. The TCR sequence derives from an adult who received the AZD1222 COVID-19 vaccine. The input for sequencing was peripheral blood, taken 28 days after the second AZD1222 dose. The chain carries TRBV28 and TRBJ2-7; 8 bases align to TRBD1. CDR3 coding DNA: TGTGCCAGCAGTTTACGACAGGGGAGCTACGAGCAGTACTTC. Encoded protein: CASSLRQGSYEQYF.